This TCR beta chain stems from a study of blood T cell repertoires in COVID-19. CDR3 size: 17 residues. CDR1 is MDHEN, CDR2 SYDVKM, per germline. The trim removed 5 bases at V and 0 bases at J, leaving 12 bases unmatched. In the authors' workflow: Reference gene primer amplification yielded estimated nucleated cell counts. The method was immunoSEQ multiplex PCR; TCRdb's version includes in-frame clones alone and lacks a portion of them. V and J calls and clone size are copied from that table; D and trimming were computed from the DNA. The data contain around 200,000 clones, more than 70% of them singletons.

Material for sequencing was PBMCs or T cells enriched from blood (not recorded which). This receptor was taken from a man aged 40-50 years with acute COVID-19. This rearrangement joins TRBV28 to TRBJ1-1; 7 positions agree with TRBD1. CDR3: CASSRRKTGSLNTEAFF. DNA for the CDR3: TGTGCCAGCAGTCGACGCAAGACAGGGTCCCTGAACACTGAAGCTTTCTTT.